The 27 T cell receptor beta chains given below trace back to one sample, sequenced in a study of shared clonotypes between healthy human individuals (TCRdb year 2020). CD8 naive samples consisted of CD45RO-negative cells that were positively selected for CCR7, yielding a CD45RA+CCR7+ population without TemRA cells. Library creation used the immunoSEQ multiplex PCR assay. Held by TCRdb, this immuneACCESS table contains in-frame sequences only and omits some clones. Under half of the omission traces to an unresolved V gene where checked; the cause of the rest is unknown. The sample contains about 2.2 million clones, 85% to 95% of them found a single time. The biggest ten clones account for around 1.7% of the sample. The sample was naive CD8+ T cells from PBMCs. Read against the paper, the sample's cell subset or site label means: CD45RA+CCR7+. The receptors were sampled from a man between 18 and 35 years old in good health. Some clones in this sample may be carry-over from other donors' samples.

The V gene is TRBV4-2, the J gene TRBJ2-7; D remains unclear. V gave up 0 bases and J gave up 2 bases, with 8 bases separating them. The CDR3 is 14 amino acids. The V gene's germline CDR1 is LGHNA and CDR2 YNFKEQ. This chain's CDR3 is CASSQEGITYEQYF. The CDR3 DNA follows: TGTGCCAGCAGCCAAGAGGGAATAACCTACGAGCAGTACTTC.

The CDR3 here is CASSRRAGPGSQETQYF. The DNA for the CDR3 is TGTGCCAGTAGTCGCCGGGCAGGGCCCGGCTCTCAAGAGACCCAGTACTTC. V is TRBV19 and J is TRBJ2-5, with a tentative D call TRBD1 (5 bases). Per germline, CDR1 LNHDA and CDR2 SQIVND (reference sequence). V gave up 5 bases and J gave up 2 bases, with 21 bases separating them. The CDR3 extends over 17 amino acids.

The chain uses TRBV7-7 and TRBJ2-7; 8 nucleotides agree with TRBD1. CDR3 length: 17 amino acids. Germline V gene sequence: CDR1 SSHAT, CDR2 FNYEAQ (reference sequence). V shed 0 bases and J 3 bases; nucleotides not matched to a gene: 10. The chain's CDR3 is CASSLAGDRPRHYEQYF. The CDR3 DNA follows: TGTGCCAGCAGCTTAGCGGGGGACAGGCCACGTCACTACGAGCAGTACTTC.

CDR3 loop: CASWFAGELFF. The CDR3 bases are TGTGCCAGTTGGTTCGCCGGGGAGCTGTTTTTT. The chain recombines TRBV19 with TRBJ2-2; unclear D gene. Trimming removed 8 bases at V and 6 bases at J, with 7 bases between. This CDR3 contains 11 residues. Germline loops: CDR1 LNHDA, CDR2 SQIVND (reference sequence).

The chain links TRBV15 to TRBJ2-2, with D uncertain. Trimming took 0 bases from V and 4 from J, leaving 12 bases between them. The germline V gene encodes CDR1 LNHNV and CDR2 YYDKDF (reference sequence). The CDR3 runs to 16 residues. CDR3 DNA: TGTGCCACCAGCAGAGATTGGGCTAGTTCCACCGGGGAGCTGTTTTTT. Its translation: CATSRDWASSTGELFF.

The CDR3 loop reads CASSYREGLGIQYF. The CDR3 DNA sequence: TGTGCCAGCAGTTACCGCGAGGGATTGGGCATTCAGTACTTC. The chain recombines TRBV6-5 with TRBJ2-4, with D tentatively TRBD2 (5 bases). The CDR3 sequence is 14 residues long. Trimming pared 2 bases from V and 9 bases from J, leaving 14 bases between. Looked up from germline, CDR1 is MNHEY and CDR2 is SVGAGI.

The chain uses TRBV27 and TRBJ2-3, with 10 nucleotides matching TRBD2. Germline CDR1 is MNHEY and CDR2 is SMNVEV (reference sequence). The CDR3 covers 16 residues. The trim removed 1 base at V and 3 bases at J, leaving 4 bases unmatched. The CDR3 region has the DNA TGTGCCAGCAGTTTATTCGTAGCGGGAGGAACAGATACGCAGTATTTT. Its protein is CASSLFVAGGTDTQYF.

The CDR3 loop is CASSPTGRSYGYTF. The DNA for the CDR3 is TGTGCCAGCAGCCCTACGGGACGGAGCTATGGCTACACCTTC. The V gene is TRBV7-2, the J gene TRBJ1-2, with D possibly matching TRBD1 (5 bases). This CDR3 has 14 amino acids. Deletions cut 5 bases from V and 4 bases from J, with 14 bases between. Germline V gives CDR1 SGHTA, CDR2 FQGNSA.

V usage is TRBV19 and J usage is TRBJ1-1, with TRBD1 matching 8 bases. CDR3 length equals 14 residues. Trimming removed 7 bases from V and 3 bases from J; junction bases left unmatched: 7. Germline CDR1 reads LNHDA; CDR2 reads SQIVND (reference sequence). CDR3 sequence reads: CASTVTGEYTEAFF. Written as DNA, the CDR3 is TGTGCCAGTACCGTGACAGGGGAGTACACTGAAGCTTTCTTT.

The gene calls are TRBV27 and TRBJ2-7; D possibly corresponds to TRBD2 (5 bases). CDR1 and CDR2 from the germline V gene are MNHEY and SMNVEV (reference sequence). This CDR3 contains 15 residues. V lost 2 bases to trimming and J lost 3 bases, with 14 bases between them. CDR3 amino acids: CASSLRGASLYEQYF. Here the CDR3 DNA reads TGTGCCAGCAGTTTACGAGGAGCTAGCCTCTACGAGCAGTACTTC.

V is TRBV7-8 and J is TRBJ2-7; 9 nucleotides agree with TRBD1. This CDR3 region has 18 residues. Germline assignment: CDR1 SGHVS and CDR2 FQNEAQ. V shed 7 bases and J 5 bases; nucleotides not matched to a gene: 21. This chain's CDR3 is CASTIAGTGWISPDEQYF. The CDR3 DNA follows: TGTGCCAGCACCATAGCTGGGACAGGGTGGATTTCGCCTGACGAGCAGTACTTC.

As concerns this clone: Other DNA variants within this sample encode the same CDR3. This CDR3 is CASSLGLYEQYF. The CDR3 DNA reads TGTGCCAGCAGCTTAGGCCTCTACGAGCAGTACTTC. The chain carries TRBV11-2 and TRBJ2-5; no definite D call. The assigned J gene may be wrong: the sequence end matches TRBJ2-7 better. The CDR3 length is 12 residues. Germline V gene sequence: CDR1 SGHAT, CDR2 FQNNGV.

As DNA, the CDR3 is TGTGCCAGCAGCCCTACGCTCGGGGACGGCTACACCTTC. This codes for CASSPTLGDGYTF. This chain connects TRBV28 to TRBJ1-2, with a tentative D call TRBD1 (5 bases). V dropped 6 bases and J dropped 8 bases, with 16 bases sitting between them. There are 13 residues in the CDR3. Germline V CDR1 and CDR2: MDHEN, SYDVKM.

The chain combines TRBV28 with TRBJ2-1; unclear D gene. V was trimmed by 1 base and J by 11 bases, leaving 15 bases between them. The length of the CDR3 is 14 residues. Germline values: CDR1 MDHEN, CDR2 SYDVKM. The CDR3 loop is CASSLYAQPWKQFF. The CDR3 coding sequence is TGTGCCAGCAGTTTATATGCCCAACCTTGGAAGCAGTTCTTC.

The rearrangement uses TRBV5-1 and TRBJ1-3; 9 nucleotides align to TRBD1. The CDR3 runs 17 residues. J was trimmed by 0 bases and V by 2 bases; bases with no gene match: 6. The germline V gene encodes CDR1 SGHRS and CDR2 YFSETQ. CDR3 sequence reads: CASSLQGAVSSGNTIYF. CDR3 in DNA: TGCGCCAGCAGCTTACAGGGGGCGGTGAGCTCTGGAAACACCATATATTTT.

J is TRBJ1-2 and V is TRBV15; 9 bases fit TRBD1. CDR3 length: 15 residues. Germline V gives CDR1 LNHNV, CDR2 YYDKDF (reference sequence). J lost 8 bases, V lost 5 bases, and 12 bases had no gene match. As DNA, the CDR3 is TGTGCCACCAGCCCGAGTTTGGGACAGGGAAACGGCTACACCTTC. Amino acids: CATSPSLGQGNGYTF.

The chain combines TRBV10-3 with TRBJ2-7, with 12 positions matching TRBD2. The CDR3 is made up of 13 amino acids. V was pared by 11 bases and J by 3 bases, with 5 bases of the junction left unmatched. Germline V gives CDR1 ENHRY, CDR2 SYGVKD. The CDR3 coding sequence is TGTGCCGCGACTAGCGGGAGACTCTACGAGCAGTACTTC. Encoded protein: CAATSGRLYEQYF.

The chain joins TRBV25-1 to TRBJ2-7; 8 nucleotides agree with TRBD1. The CDR3 has 13 amino acids. The germline V gene encodes CDR1 MGHDK and CDR2 SYGVNS. V trimming: 6 bases; J trimming: 2 bases; junction bases outside the gene matches: 3. CDR3 sequence (DNA): TGTGCCAGCAGCTTGGACAGGGCCTACGAGCAGTACTTC. Protein product: CASSLDRAYEQYF.

As to this clone: Other DNA sequences in this specimen translate into the identical CDR3. The DNA for the CDR3 is TGTGCCAGCAGTTTAATCGGGGGTTCCTACGAGCAGTACTTC. This encodes CASSLIGGSYEQYF. The V call is TRBV27, the J call TRBJ2-7; D possibly corresponds to TRBD2 (6 bases). Per germline, CDR1 MNHEY and CDR2 SMNVEV (reference sequence). This CDR3 has 14 amino acids. With 2 bases removed from V and 1 base from J, the gap between germline ends came to 9 bases.

The chain combines TRBV28 with TRBJ1-5; D unclear. This CDR3 comprises 14 residues. With 6 bases removed from V and 2 bases from J, the gap between germline ends came to 11 bases. Germline loops: CDR1 MDHEN, CDR2 SYDVKM. In nucleotides, the CDR3 is TGTGCCAGCAGGCGGGTCGTGGGCAATCAGCCCCAGCATTTT. It specifies CASRRVVGNQPQHF.

The CDR3 loop reads CASSLGAQVVDEQFF. The CDR3 DNA reads as TGTGCCAGCAGCTTGGGGGCGCAGGTAGTAGATGAGCAGTTCTTC. The chain joins TRBV5-4 to TRBJ2-1; no reliable D call. CDR1 SGHNT and CDR2 YYREEE come from the germline V gene (reference sequence). Trimming removed 0 bases from V and 8 bases from J, with 15 bases in between. This CDR3 has 15 amino acids.

The J gene is TRBJ2-2, the V gene TRBV29-1, with TRBD2 as a possible D gene (5 bases). CDR3 length: 15 amino acids. The V end lost 7 bases, the J end lost 1 base, and 16 bases lay between the germline ends. Germline CDR1 and CDR2: SQVTM and ANQGSEA. The CDR3 loop reads CSAAISGLNTGELFF. CDR3 bases: TGCAGCGCCGCTATATCGGGGTTGAACACCGGGGAGCTGTTTTTT.

The genes are TRBV13 and TRBJ2-5, with D possibly being TRBD1 (8 bases). V lost 4 bases, J lost 1 base, and 16 bases lay in between. Looked up from germline, CDR1 is PRHDT and CDR2 is FYEKMQ (reference sequence). The CDR3 length is 16 residues. Written as DNA, the CDR3 is TGTGCCAGCAGCTCTACAGGGGGGGGGATCCAAGAGACCCAGTACTTC. Its protein product is CASSSTGGGIQETQYF.

The chain has TRBV5-6 and TRBJ2-1; D is perhaps TRBD1 or TRBD2 (5 bases each). Germline V gives CDR1 SGHDT, CDR2 YYEEEE. The CDR3 extends over 13 amino acids. V was trimmed by 2 bases and J by 9 bases, leaving 12 bases between them. This CDR3 is CASSFGTTGEQFF. CDR3 sequence (DNA): TGTGCCAGCAGCTTTGGGACGACCGGTGAGCAGTTCTTC.

The chain combines TRBV27 with TRBJ2-7, with TRBD1 identical over 9 bases. This CDR3 has 16 amino acids. After removal of 2 bases from V and 2 bases from J, the junction contained 7 bases not matched to a gene. Per germline, CDR1 MNHEY and CDR2 SMNVEV (reference sequence). The DNA of the CDR3 is TGTGCCAGCAGTTTAATATCGCGGACAGGGGCCTACGAGCAGTACTTC. Its protein product is CASSLISRTGAYEQYF.

The rearrangement uses TRBV7-3 and TRBJ2-7; no clear D. Germline lookup yields CDR1 SGHTA and CDR2 FQGTGA. V lost 5 bases to trimming and J lost 6 bases, with 20 bases between them. The CDR3 runs 15 residues. The DNA of the CDR3 is TGTGCCAGCAGCCGGTTTGGGTCCCCCTCGGGCGAGCAGTACTTC. It specifies CASSRFGSPSGEQYF.

The chain employs TRBV30 and TRBJ1-1; D is perhaps TRBD1 (6 bases). Per germline, CDR1 GTSNPN and CDR2 SVGIG (reference sequence). Trimming removed 3 bases at V and 6 bases at J, with 17 bases between. This CDR3 region has 14 residues. In nucleotides, the CDR3 is TGTGCCTGGAGCATGGGGCAGGGGTGGTCTGAAGCTTTCTTT. Translating gives CAWSMGQGWSEAFF.